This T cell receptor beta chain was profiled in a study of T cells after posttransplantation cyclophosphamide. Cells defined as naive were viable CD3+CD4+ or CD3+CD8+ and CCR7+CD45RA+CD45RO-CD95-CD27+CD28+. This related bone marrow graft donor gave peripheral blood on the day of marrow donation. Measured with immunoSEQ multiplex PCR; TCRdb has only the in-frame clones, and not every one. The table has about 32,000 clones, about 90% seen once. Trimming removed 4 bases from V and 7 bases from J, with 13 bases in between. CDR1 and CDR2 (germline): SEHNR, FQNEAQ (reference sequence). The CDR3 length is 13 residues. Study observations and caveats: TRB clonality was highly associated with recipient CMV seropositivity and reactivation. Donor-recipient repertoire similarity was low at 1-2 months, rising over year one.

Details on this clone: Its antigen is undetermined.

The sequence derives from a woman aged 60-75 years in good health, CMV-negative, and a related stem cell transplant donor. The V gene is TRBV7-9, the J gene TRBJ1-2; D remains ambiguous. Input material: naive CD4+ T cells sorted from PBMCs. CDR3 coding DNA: TGTGCCAGCAGCTCGATCCCGACGGGTGGCTACACCTTC. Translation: CASSSIPTGGYTF. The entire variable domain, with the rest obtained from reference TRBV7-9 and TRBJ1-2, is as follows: DTGVSQNPRHKITKRGQNVTFRCDPISEHNRLYWYRQTLGQGPEFLTYFQNEAQLEKSRLLSDRFSAERPKGSFSTLEIQRTEQGDSAMYLCASSSIPTGGYTFGSGTRLTVV.